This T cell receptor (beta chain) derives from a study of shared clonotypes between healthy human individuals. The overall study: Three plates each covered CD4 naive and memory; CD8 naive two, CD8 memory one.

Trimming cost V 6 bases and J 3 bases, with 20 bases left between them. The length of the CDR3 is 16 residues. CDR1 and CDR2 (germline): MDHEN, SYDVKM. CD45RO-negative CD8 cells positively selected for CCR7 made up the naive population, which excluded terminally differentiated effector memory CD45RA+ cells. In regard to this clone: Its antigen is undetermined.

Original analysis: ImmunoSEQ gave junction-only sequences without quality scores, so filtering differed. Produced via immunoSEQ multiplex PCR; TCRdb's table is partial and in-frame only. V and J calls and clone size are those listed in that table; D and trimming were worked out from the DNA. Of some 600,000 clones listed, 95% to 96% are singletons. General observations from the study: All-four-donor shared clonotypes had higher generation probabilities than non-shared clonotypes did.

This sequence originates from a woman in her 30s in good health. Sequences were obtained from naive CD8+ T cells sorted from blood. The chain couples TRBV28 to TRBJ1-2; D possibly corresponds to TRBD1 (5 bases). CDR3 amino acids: CASSLGVEFLYYGYTF. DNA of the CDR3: TGTGCCAGCAGCCTAGGGGTGGAGTTTCTCTACTATGGCTACACCTTC.